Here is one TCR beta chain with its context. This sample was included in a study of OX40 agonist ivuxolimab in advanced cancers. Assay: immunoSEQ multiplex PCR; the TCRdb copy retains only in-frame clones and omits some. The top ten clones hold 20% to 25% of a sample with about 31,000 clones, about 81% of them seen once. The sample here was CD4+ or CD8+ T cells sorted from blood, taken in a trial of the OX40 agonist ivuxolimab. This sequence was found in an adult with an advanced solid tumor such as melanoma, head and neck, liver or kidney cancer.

The CDR3 region has the DNA TGCGCCAGCAGACGCTCCGGGACAGGGTTATCTGAGCAGTTCTTC. Amino acids: CASRRSGTGLSEQFF. This chain joins TRBV4-1 and TRBJ2-1, with TRBD1 matching 9 bases. This CDR3 comprises 15 residues. Germline V CDR1 and CDR2: MGHRA, YSYEKL. V gave up 6 bases and J gave up 9 bases; unmatched junction bases: 12.